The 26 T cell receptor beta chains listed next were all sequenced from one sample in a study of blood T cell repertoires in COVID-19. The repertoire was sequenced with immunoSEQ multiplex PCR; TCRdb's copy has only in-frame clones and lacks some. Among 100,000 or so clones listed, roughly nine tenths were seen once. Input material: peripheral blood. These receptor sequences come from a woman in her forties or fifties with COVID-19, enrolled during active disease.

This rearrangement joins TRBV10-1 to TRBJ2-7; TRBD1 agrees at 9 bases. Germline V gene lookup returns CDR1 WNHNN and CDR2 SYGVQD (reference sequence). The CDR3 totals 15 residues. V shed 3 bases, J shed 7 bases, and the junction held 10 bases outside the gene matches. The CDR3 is CASSDKDRGYREQYF. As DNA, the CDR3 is TGCGCCAGCAGTGACAAGGACAGGGGTTACCGTGAGCAGTACTTC.

The CDR3 sequence: CASSLASSGGSETQYF. CDR3 nucleotides: TGTGCCAGCAGCTTAGCGTCTAGCGGGGGATCGGAGACCCAGTACTTC. The chain uses TRBV7-2 and TRBJ2-5; TRBD2 matches 10 bases. The CDR3 covers 16 residues. Per germline, CDR1 SGHTA and CDR2 FQGNSA. Losses at the gene ends were 0 bases for V and 5 bases for J; bases not matched to a gene: 6.

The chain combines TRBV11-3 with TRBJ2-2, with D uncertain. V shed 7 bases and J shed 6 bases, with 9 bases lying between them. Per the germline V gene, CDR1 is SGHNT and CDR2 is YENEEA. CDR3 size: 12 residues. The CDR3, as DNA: TGTGCCAGCACTACCGGTTCCGGGGAGCTGTTTTTT. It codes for CASTTGSGELFF.

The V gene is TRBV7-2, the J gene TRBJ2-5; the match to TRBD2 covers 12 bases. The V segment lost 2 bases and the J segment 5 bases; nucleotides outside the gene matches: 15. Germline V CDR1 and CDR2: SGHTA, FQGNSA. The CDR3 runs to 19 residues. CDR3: CASSLCLAGGFVCLETQYF. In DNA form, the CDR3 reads TGTGCCAGCAGCTTATGCCTAGCGGGGGGGTTCGTTTGTTTGGAGACCCAGTACTTC.

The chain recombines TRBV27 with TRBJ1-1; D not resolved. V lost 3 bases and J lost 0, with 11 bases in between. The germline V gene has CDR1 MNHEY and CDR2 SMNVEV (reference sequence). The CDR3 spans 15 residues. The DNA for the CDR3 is TGTGCCAGCAGTTTTAGCCCGGGTTTGAACACTGAAGCTTTCTTT. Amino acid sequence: CASSFSPGLNTEAFF.

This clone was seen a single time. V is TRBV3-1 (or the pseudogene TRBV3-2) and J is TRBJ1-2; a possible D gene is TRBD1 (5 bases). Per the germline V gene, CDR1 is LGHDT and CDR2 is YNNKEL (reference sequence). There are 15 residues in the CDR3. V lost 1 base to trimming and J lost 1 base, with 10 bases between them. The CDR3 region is CASSQVDSVNYGYTF. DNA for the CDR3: TGTGCCAGCAGCCAAGTTGACAGCGTTAACTATGGCTACACCTTC.

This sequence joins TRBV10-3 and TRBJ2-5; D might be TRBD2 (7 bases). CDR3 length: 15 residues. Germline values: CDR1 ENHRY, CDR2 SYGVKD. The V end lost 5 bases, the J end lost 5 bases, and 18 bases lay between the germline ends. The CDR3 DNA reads TGTGCCATCAGTATTACTCGGGGGGCCACGGAGACCCAGTACTTC. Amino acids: CAISITRGATETQYF.

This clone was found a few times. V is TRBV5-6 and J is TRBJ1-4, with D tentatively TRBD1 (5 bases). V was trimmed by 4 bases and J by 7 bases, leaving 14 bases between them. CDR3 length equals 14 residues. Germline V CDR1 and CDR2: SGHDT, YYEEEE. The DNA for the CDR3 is TGTGCCAGCAGCCCTCTTATGGGGGGTGAAAAACTGTTTTTT. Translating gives CASSPLMGGEKLFF.

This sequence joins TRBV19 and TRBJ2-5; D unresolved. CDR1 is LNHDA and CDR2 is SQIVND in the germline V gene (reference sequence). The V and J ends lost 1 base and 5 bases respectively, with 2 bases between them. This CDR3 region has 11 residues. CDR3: CASSIAETQYF. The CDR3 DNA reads TGTGCCAGTAGTATAGCGGAGACCCAGTACTTC.

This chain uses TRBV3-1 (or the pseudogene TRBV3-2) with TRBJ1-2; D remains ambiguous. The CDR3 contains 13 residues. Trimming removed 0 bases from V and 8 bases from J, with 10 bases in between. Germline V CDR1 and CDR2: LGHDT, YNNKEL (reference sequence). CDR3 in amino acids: CASSQDFREGYTF. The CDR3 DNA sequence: TGTGCCAGCAGCCAAGACTTTAGAGAGGGCTACACCTTC.

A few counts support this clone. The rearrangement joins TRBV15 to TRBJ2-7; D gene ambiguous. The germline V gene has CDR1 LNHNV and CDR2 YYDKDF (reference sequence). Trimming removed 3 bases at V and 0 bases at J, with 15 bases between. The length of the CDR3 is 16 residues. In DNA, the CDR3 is TGTGCCACCAGCAGGCCGTCCGGCGGTAGCTCCTACGAGCAGTACTTC. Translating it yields CATSRPSGGSSYEQYF. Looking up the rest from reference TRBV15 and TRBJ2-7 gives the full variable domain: DAMVIQNPRYQVTQFGKPVTLSCSQTLNHNVMYWYQQKSSQAPKLLFHYYDKDFNNEADTPDNFQSRRPNTSFCFLDIRSPGLGDTAMYLCATSRPSGGSSYEQYFGPGTRLTVT.

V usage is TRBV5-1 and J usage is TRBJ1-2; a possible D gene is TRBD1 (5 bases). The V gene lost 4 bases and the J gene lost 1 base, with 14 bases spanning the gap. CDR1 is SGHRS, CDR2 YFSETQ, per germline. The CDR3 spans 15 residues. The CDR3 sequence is CASSEPQGNNYGYTF. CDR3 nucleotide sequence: TGCGCCAGCAGCGAACCCCAGGGAAATAACTATGGCTACACCTTC.

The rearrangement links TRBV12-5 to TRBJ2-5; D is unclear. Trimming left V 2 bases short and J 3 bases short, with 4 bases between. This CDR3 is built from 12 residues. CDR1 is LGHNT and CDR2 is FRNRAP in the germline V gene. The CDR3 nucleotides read TGTGCTAGTGGTTTGCTAGAAGAGACCCAGTACTTC. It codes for CASGLLEETQYF.

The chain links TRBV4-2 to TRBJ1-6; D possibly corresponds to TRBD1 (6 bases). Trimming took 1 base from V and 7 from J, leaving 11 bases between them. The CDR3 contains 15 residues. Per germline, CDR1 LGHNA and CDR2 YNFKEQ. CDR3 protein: CASSQGTGSNSPLHF. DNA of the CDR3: TGTGCCAGCAGCCAAGGTACAGGGAGCAATTCACCCCTCCACTTT.

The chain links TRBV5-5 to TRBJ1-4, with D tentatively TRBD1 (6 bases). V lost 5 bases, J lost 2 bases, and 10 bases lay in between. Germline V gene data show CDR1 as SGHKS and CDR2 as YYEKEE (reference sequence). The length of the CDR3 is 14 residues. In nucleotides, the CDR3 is TGTGCCAGCAGGCAGGGGATGACTAATGAAAAACTGTTTTTT. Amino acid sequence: CASRQGMTNEKLFF.

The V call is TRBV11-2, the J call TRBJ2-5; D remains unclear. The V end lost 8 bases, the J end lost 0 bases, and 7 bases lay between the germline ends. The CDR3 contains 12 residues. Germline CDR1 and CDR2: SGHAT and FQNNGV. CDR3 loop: CASAIDQETQYF. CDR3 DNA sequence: TGTGCCAGCGCGATTGACCAAGAGACCCAGTACTTC.

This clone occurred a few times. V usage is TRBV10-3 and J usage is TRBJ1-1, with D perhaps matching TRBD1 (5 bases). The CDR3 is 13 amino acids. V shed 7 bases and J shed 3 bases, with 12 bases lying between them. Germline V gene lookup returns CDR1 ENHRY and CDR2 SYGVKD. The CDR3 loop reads CAIMRGGDTEAFF. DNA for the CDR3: TGTGCCATCATGAGGGGAGGGGACACTGAAGCTTTCTTT.

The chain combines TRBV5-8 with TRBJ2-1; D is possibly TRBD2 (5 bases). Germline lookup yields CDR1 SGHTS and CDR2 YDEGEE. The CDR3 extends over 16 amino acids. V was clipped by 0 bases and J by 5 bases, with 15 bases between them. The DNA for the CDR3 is TGTGCCAGCAGCTTGGAATCTAGCTACCTCAACAATGAGCAGTTCTTC. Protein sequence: CASSLESSYLNNEQFF. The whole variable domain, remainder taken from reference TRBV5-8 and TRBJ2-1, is EAGVTQSPTHLIKTRGQQATLRCSPISGHTSVYWYQQALGLGLQFLLWYDEGEERNRGNFPPRFSGRQFPNYSSELNVNALELEDSALYLCASSLESSYLNNEQFFGPGTRLTVL.

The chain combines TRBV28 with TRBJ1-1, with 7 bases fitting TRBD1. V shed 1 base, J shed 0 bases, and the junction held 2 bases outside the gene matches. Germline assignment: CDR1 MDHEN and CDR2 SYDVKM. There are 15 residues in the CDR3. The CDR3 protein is CASSLSDRVNTEAFF. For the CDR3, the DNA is TGTGCCAGCAGTTTATCCGACAGGGTGAACACTGAAGCTTTCTTT.

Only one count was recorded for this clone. In DNA, the CDR3 is TGTGCCAGCAGTTGGTCCTTCGGGGGAGTCAATCAGCCCCAGCATTTT. Translated, it gives CASSWSFGGVNQPQHF. The J gene is TRBJ1-5, the V gene TRBV6-2 or TRBV6-3; D may be TRBD1 (5 bases). The CDR3 is made up of 16 amino acids. Germline loops: CDR1 MNHEY, CDR2 SVGEGT. V lost 4 bases, J lost 3 bases, and 16 bases lay in between.

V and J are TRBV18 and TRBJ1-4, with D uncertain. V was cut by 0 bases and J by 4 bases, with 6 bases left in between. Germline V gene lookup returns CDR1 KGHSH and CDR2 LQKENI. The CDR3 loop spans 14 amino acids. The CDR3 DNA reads TGTGCCAGCTCACCACCGAGCATTAATGAAAAACTGTTTTTT. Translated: CASSPPSINEKLFF.

The CDR3 reads CASSYSGEEYF. The CDR3, as DNA: TGTGCCAGCAGTTACTCAGGGGAAGAATACTTC. The chain links TRBV6-5 to TRBJ2-7, with a weak D call TRBD1 (5 bases). Germline V CDR1 and CDR2: MNHEY, SVGAGI. The CDR3 length is 11 residues. Trimming stripped 0 bases from V and 13 bases from J, with 10 bases between.

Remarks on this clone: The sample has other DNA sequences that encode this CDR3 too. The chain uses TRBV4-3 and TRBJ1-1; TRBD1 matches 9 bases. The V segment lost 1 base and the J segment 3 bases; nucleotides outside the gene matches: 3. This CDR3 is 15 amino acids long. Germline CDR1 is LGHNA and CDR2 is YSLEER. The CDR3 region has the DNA TGCGCCAGCAGCCAAGCTCGGGACAGGGACACTGAAGCTTTCTTT. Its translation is CASSQARDRDTEAFF.

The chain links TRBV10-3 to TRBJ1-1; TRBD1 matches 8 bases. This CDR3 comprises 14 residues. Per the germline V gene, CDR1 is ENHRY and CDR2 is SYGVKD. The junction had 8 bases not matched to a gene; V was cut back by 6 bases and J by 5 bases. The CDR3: CAISLSTGETEAFF. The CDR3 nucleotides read TGTGCCATCAGCCTGTCGACAGGGGAGACTGAAGCTTTCTTT.

The CDR3 reads CASSHGRAGQPQHF. CDR3 nucleotides: TGCGCCAGCAGCCACGGGAGGGCGGGGCAGCCCCAGCATTTT. The chain uses TRBV4-1 and TRBJ1-5; no firm D call. There are 14 residues in the CDR3. V was cut by 3 bases and J by 7 bases, with 13 bases left in between. Germline V gene data show CDR1 as MGHRA and CDR2 as YSYEKL.

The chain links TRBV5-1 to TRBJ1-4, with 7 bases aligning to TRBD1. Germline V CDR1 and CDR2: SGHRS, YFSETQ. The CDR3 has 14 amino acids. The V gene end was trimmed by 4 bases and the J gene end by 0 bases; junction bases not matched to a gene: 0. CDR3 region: CASSQGATNEKLFF. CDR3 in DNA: TGCGCCAGCAGCCAGGGGGCAACTAATGAAAAACTGTTTTTT.